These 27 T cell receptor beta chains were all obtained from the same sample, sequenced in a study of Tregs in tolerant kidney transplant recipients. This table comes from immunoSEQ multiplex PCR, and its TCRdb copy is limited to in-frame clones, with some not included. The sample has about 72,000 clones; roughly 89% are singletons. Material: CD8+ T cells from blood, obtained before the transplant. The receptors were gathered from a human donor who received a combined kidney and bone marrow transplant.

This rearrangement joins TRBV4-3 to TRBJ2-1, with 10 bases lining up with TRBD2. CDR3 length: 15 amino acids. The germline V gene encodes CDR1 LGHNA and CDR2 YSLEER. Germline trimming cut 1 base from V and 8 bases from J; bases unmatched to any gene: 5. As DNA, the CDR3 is TGCGCCAGCAGCCAAGGGACTAGCGGACGGGATGAGCAGTTCTTC. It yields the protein CASSQGTSGRDEQFF.

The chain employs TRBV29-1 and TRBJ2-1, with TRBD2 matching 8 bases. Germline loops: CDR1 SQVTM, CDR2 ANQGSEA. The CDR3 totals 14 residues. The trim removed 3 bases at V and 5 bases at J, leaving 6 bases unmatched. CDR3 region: CSVDGTRVNNEQFF. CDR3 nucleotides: TGCAGCGTTGATGGGACTAGAGTTAACAATGAGCAGTTCTTC.

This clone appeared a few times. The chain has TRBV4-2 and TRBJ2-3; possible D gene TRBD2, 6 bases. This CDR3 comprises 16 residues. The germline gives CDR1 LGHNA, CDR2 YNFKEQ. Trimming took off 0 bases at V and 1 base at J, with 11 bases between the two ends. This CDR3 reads CASSQDWSSGTDTQYF. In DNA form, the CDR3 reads TGTGCCAGCAGCCAAGATTGGTCTAGCGGCACAGATACGCAGTATTTT.

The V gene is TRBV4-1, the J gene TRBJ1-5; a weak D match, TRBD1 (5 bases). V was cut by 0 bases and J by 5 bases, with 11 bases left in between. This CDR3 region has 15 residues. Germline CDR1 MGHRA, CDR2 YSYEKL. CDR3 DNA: TGCGCCAGCAGCCAAGATTCAGGGCGCGATCAGCCCCAGCATTTT. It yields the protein CASSQDSGRDQPQHF.

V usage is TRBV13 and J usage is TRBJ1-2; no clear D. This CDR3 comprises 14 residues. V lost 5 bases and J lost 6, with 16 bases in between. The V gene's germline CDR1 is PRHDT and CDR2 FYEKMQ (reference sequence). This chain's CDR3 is CASSPRLTPNGYTF. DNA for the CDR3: TGTGCCAGCAGCCCCCGACTGACCCCTAATGGCTACACCTTC.

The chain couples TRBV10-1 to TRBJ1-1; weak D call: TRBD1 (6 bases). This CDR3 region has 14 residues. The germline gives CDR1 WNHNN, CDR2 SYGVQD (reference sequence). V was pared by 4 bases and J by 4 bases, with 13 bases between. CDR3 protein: CASSVNRAGTEAFF. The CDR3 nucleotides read TGCGCCAGCAGTGTCAACAGGGCGGGCACTGAAGCTTTCTTT.

The CDR3 nucleotides are TGTGCCTGGAGTGTACAGAGCGGGAGCTACGAGCAGTACTTC. Encoded protein: CAWSVQSGSYEQYF. The chain couples TRBV30 to TRBJ2-7; 8 nucleotides align to TRBD2. The CDR3 sequence is 14 residues long. In germline, CDR1 is GTSNPN, CDR2 SVGIG (reference sequence). The J segment lost 3 bases and the V segment lost 0 bases, leaving 4 bases of the junction unmatched.

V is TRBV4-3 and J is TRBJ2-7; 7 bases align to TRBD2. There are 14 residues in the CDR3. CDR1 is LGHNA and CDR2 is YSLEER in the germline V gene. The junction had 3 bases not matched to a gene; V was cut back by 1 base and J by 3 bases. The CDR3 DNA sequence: TGCGCCAGCAGCCAAGCGGGCGGGAGCTACGAGCAGTACTTC. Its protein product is CASSQAGGSYEQYF.

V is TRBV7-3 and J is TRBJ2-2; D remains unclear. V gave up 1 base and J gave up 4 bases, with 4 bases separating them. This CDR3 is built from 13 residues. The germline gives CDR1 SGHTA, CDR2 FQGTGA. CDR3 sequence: CASSLMSTGELFF. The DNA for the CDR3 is TGTGCCAGCAGCTTAATGAGCACCGGGGAGCTGTTTTTT.

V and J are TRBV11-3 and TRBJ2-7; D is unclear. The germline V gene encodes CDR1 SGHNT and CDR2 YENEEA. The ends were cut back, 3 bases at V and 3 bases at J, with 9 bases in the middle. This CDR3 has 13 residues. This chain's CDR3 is CASSFGVYYEQYF. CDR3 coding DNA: TGTGCCAGCAGCTTCGGAGTTTACTACGAGCAGTACTTC.

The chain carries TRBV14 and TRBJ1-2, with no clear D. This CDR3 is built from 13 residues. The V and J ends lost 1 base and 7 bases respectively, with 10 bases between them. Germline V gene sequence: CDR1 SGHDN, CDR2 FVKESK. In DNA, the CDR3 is TGTGCCAGCAGCCAAGCGGGTTACCTTGGCTACACCTTC. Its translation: CASSQAGYLGYTF.

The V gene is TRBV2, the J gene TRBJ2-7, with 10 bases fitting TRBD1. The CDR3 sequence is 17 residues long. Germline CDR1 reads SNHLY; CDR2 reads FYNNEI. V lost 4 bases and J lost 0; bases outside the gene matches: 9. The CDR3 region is CASSVKRTGGISYEQYF. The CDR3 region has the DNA TGTGCCAGCAGTGTAAAAAGGACAGGGGGGATCTCCTACGAGCAGTACTTC.

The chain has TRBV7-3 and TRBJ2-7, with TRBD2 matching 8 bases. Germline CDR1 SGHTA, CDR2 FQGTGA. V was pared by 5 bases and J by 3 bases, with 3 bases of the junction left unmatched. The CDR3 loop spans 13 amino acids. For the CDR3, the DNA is TGTGCCAGCAGCGAGGGGACTAGCTACGAGCAGTACTTC. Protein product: CASSEGTSYEQYF.

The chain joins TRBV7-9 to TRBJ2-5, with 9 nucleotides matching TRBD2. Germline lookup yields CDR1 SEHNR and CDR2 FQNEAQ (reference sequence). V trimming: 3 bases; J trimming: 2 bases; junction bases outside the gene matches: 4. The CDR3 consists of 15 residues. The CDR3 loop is CASSFFTSGQETQYF. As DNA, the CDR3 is TGTGCCAGCAGCTTCTTCACTAGCGGGCAAGAGACCCAGTACTTC.

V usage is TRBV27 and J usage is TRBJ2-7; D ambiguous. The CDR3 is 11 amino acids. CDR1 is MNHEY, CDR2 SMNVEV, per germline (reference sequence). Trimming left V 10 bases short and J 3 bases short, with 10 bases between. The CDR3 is CATFHGYEQYF. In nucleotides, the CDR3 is TGTGCCACCTTCCACGGCTACGAGCAGTACTTC.

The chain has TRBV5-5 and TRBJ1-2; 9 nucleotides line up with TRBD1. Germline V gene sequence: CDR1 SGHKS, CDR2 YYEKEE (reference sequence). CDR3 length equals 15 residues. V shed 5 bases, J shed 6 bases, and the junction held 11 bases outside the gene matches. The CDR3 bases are TGTGCCAGCAGTACCTGGACGGGACAGGGCAATGGCTACACCTTC. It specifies CASSTWTGQGNGYTF.

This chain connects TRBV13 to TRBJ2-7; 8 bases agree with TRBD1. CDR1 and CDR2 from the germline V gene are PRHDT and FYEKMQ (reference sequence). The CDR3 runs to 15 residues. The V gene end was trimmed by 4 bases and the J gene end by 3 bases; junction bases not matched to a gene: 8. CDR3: CASSSFGQGFYEQYF. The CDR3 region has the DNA TGTGCCAGCAGCTCCTTCGGACAGGGTTTCTACGAGCAGTACTTC.

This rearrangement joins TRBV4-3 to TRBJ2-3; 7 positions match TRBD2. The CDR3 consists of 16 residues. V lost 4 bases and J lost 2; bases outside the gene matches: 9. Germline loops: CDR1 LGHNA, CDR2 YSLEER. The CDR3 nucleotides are TGCGCCAGCAGCCCACGTTCGGGAGGCCCCACAGATACGCAGTATTTT. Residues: CASSPRSGGPTDTQYF.

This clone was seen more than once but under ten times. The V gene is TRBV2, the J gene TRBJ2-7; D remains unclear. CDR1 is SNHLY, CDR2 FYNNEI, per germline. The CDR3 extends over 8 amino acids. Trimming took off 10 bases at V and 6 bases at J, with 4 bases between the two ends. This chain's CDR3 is CATSEQYF. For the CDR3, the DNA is TGTGCCACCTCCGAGCAGTACTTC.

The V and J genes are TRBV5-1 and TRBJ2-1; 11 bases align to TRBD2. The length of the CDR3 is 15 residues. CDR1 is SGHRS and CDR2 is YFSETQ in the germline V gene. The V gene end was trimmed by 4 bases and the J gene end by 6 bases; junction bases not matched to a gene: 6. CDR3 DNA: TGCGCCAGCAGCATTTCTAGCGGGGGGTCCAATGAGCAGTTCTTC. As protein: CASSISSGGSNEQFF.

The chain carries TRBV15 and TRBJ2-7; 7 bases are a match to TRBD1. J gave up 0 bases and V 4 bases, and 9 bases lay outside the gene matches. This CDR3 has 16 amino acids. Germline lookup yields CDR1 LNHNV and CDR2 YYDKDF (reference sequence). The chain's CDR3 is CATSIYRGPSSYEQYF. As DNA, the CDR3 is TGTGCCACCAGCATATACAGGGGCCCCAGCTCCTACGAGCAGTACTTC. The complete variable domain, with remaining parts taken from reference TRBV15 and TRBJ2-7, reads DAMVIQNPRYQVTQFGKPVTLSCSQTLNHNVMYWYQQKSSQAPKLLFHYYDKDFNNEADTPDNFQSRRPNTSFCFLDIRSPGLGDTAMYLCATSIYRGPSSYEQYFGPGTRLTVT.

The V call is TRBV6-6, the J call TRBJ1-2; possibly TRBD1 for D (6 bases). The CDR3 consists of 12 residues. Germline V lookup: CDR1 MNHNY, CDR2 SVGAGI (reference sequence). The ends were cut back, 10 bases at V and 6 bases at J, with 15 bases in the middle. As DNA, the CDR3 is TGTGCCATAAGCAGGGGAATGGATGGCTACACCTTC. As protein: CAISRGMDGYTF.

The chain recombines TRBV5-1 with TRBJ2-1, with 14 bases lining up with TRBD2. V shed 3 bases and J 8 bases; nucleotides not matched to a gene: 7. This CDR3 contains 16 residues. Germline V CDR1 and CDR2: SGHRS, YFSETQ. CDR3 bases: TGCGCCAGCAGCTCGGGTCCGGGACTAGCGGGAGATGAGCAGTTCTTC. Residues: CASSSGPGLAGDEQFF.

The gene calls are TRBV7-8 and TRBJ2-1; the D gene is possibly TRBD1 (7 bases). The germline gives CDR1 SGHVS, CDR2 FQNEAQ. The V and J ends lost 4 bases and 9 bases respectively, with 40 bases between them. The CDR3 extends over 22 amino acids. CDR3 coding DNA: TGTGCCAGCAGCTCCGTGTTGTGGGGGGCGCGATTTGAGGGACAGAAGGAGCTTGAGCAGTTCTTC. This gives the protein CASSSVLWGARFEGQKELEQFF.

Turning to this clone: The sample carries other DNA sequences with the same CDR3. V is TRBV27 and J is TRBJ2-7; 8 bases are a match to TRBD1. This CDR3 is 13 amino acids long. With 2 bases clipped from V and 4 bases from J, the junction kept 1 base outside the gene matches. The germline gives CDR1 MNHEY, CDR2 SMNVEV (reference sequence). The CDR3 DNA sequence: TGTGCCAGCAGTTTAGACAGGGGTTACGAGCAGTACTTC. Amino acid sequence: CASSLDRGYEQYF.

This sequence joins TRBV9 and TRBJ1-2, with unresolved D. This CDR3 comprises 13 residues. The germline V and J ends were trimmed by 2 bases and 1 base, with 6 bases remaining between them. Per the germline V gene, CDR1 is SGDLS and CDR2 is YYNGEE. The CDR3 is CASSVAYNYGYTF. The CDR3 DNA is TGTGCCAGCAGCGTGGCTTATAACTATGGCTACACCTTC.

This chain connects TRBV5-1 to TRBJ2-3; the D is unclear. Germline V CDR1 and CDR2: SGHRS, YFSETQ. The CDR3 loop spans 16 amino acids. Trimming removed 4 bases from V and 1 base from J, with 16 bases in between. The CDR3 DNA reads TGCGCCAGCAGCCAGAGGCGTTTTTGGGGCACAGATACGCAGTATTTT. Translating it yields CASSQRRFWGTDTQYF.